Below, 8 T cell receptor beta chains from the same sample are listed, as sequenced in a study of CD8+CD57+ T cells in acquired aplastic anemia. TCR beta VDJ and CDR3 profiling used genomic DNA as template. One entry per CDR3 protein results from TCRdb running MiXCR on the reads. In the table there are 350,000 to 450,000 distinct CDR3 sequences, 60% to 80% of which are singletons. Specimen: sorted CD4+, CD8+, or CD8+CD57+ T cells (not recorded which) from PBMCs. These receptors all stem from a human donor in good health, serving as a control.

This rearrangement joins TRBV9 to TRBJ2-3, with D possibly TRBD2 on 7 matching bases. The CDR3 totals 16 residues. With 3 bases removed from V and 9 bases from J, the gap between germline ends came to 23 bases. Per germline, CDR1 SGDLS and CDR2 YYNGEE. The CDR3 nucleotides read TGTGCCAGCAGCGATGAGGGGGGGGCAGCTGGCTACACGCAGTATTTT. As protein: CASSDEGGAAGYTQYF.

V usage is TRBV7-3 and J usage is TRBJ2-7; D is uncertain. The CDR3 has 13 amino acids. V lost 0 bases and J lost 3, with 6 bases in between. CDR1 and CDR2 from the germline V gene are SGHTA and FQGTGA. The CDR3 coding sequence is TGTGCCAGCAGCTTAACTGACGACTACGAGCAGTACTTC. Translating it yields CASSLTDDYEQYF.

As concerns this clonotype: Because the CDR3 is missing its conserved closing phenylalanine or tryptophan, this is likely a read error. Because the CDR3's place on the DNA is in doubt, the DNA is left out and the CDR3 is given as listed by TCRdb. The CDR3 is CASSQGNHYDSPL. This rearrangement joins TRBV7-2 to TRBJ1-2. The CDR3 adds up to 13 amino acids, both ends counted. The germline gives CDR1 SGHTA, CDR2 FQGNSA.

The CDR3 DNA reads as TGCAGCGTTGAAGGAGTTAGCTATGGCTACACCTTC. Translation gives CSVEGVSYGYTF. This chain joins TRBV29-1 and TRBJ1-2, with D hard to call. Germline assignment: CDR1 SQVTM and CDR2 ANQGSEA. Deletions cut 1 base from V and 4 bases from J, with 7 bases between. This CDR3 contains 12 residues.

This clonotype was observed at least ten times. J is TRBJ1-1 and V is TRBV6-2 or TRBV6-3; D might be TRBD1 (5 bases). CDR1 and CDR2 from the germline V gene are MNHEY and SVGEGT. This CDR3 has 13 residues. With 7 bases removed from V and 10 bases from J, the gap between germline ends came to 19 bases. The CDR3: CASTPVSGRGAFF. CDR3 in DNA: TGTGCCAGCACTCCGGTTTCGGGGCGAGGAGCTTTCTTT.

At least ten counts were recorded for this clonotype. CDR3 nucleotides: TGTGCCAGCAGCGTAGACGTAGAGGGGGGGACGAGGCACTACGAGCAGTACTTC. This sequence encodes CASSVDVEGGTRHYEQYF. The chain carries TRBV9 and TRBJ2-7; possibly TRBD2 for D (7 bases). CDR3 length equals 18 residues. In germline, CDR1 is SGDLS, CDR2 YYNGEE. V shed 0 bases and J shed 3 bases, with 22 bases lying between them.

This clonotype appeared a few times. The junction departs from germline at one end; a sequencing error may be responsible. Written as DNA, the CDR3 is TGCGCCAGCAGCCACGCGTGGGGGACGACCTACGAGCAGTACTTC. Its protein is CASSHAWGTTYEQYF. The J gene is TRBJ2-7, the V gene TRBV7-3; either TRBD1 or TRBD2 may supply D (5 bases each). Germline V gene lookup returns CDR1 SGHTA and CDR2 FQGTGA. This CDR3 region has 15 residues.

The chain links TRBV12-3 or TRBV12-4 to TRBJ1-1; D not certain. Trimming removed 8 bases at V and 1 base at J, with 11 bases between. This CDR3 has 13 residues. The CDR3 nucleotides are TGTGCCAGCCCAGTGGACCGGAACACTGAAGCTTTCTTT. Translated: CASPVDRNTEAFF.